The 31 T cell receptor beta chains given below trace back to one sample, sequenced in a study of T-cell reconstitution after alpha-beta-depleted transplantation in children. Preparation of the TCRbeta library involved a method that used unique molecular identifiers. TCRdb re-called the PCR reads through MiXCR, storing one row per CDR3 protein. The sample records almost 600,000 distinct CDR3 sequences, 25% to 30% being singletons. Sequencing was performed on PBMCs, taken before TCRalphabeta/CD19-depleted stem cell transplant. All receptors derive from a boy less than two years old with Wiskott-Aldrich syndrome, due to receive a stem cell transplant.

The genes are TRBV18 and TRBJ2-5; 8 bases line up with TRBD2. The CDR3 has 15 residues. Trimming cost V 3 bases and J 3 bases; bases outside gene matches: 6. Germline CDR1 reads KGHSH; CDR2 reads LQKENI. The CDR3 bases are TGTGCCAGCTCACCCTTCACTAGCGGAAAAGAGACCCAGTACTTC. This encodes CASSPFTSGKETQYF.

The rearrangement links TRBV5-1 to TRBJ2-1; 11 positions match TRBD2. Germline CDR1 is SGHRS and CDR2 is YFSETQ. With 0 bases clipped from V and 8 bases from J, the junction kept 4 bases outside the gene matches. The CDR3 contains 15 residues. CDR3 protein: CASSLVAGGPYEQFF. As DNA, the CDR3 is TGCGCCAGCAGCTTGGTAGCGGGAGGGCCCTATGAGCAGTTCTTC. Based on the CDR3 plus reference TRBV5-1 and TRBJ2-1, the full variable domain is KAGVTQTPRYLIKTRGQQVTLSCSPISGHRSVSWYQQTPGQGLQFLFEYFSETQRNKGNFPGRFSGRQFSNSRSEMNVSTLELGDSALYLCASSLVAGGPYEQFFGPGTRLTVL.

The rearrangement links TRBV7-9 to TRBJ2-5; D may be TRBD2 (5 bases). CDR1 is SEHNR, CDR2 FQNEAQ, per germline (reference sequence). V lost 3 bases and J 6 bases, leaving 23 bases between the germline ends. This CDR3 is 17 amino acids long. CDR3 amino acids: CASSFERSPRVGKTQYF. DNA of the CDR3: TGTGCCAGCAGCTTCGAAAGGTCCCCCCGAGTCGGGAAGACCCAGTACTTC.

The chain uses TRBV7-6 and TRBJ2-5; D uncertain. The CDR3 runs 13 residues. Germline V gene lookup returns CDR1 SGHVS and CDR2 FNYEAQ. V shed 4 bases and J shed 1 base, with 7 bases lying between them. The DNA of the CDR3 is TGTGCCAGCAGCTATAGCCGCCAAGAGACCCAGTACTTC. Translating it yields CASSYSRQETQYF.

Written as DNA, the CDR3 is TGTGCCAGCAGTCGGTGGACTAGCGGGAGGGCCGTGGGCACAGATACGCAGTATTTT. Translation: CASSRWTSGRAVGTDTQYF. The chain joins TRBV27 to TRBJ2-3, with 15 bases lining up with TRBD2. The V gene end was trimmed by 5 bases and the J gene end by 1 base; junction bases not matched to a gene: 10. This CDR3 comprises 19 residues. Germline loops: CDR1 MNHEY, CDR2 SMNVEV (reference sequence).

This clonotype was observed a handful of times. The CDR3, as DNA: TGTGCCAGCACCCCGGACAGGGTAATAAGCGGCAGCTCTACGCAGTATTTT. The encoded protein is CASTPDRVISGSSTQYF. This chain connects TRBV7-9 to TRBJ2-3, with TRBD1 matching over 8 bases. The CDR3 is 17 residues long. CDR1 SEHNR and CDR2 FQNEAQ come from the germline V gene (reference sequence). Trimming removed 7 bases from V and 8 bases from J; junction bases left unmatched: 20.

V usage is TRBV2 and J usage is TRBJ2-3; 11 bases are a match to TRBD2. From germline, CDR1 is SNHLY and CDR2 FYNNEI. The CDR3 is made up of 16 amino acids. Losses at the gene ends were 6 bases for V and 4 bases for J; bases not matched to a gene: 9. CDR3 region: CASRERTSGYADTQYF. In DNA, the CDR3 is TGTGCCAGCAGGGAAAGGACTAGCGGGTATGCAGATACGCAGTATTTT.

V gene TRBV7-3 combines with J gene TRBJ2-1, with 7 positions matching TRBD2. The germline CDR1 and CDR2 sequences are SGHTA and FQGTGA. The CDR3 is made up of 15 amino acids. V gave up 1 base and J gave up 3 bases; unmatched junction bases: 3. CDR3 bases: TGTGCCAGCAGCTTAAGGGGGGGTAACTACAATGAGCAGTTCTTC. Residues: CASSLRGGNYNEQFF.

The CDR3 sequence is CASSLGVGATGANVLTF. The CDR3 DNA reads as TGTGCCAGCAGCTTAGGCGTCGGGGCCACTGGGGCCAACGTCCTGACTTTC. The rearrangement joins TRBV7-9 to TRBJ2-6; D could derive from TRBD1 or TRBD2 (5 bases each). Trimming removed 1 base from V and 2 bases from J, with 12 bases in between. Germline V lookup: CDR1 SEHNR, CDR2 FQNEAQ (reference sequence). This CDR3 is built from 17 residues.

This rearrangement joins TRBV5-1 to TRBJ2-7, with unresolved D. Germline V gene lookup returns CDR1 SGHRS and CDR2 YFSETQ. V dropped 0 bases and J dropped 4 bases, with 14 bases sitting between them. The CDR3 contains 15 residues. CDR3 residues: CASSLEPRVVYEQYF. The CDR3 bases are TGCGCCAGCAGCTTGGAGCCTCGGGTGGTATACGAGCAGTACTTC.

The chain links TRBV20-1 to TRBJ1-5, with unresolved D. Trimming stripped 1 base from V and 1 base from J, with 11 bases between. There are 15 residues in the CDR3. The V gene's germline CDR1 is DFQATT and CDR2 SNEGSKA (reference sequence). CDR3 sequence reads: CSARVGGASNQPQHF. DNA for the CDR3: TGCAGTGCTAGAGTGGGTGGAGCCAGCAATCAGCCCCAGCATTTT.

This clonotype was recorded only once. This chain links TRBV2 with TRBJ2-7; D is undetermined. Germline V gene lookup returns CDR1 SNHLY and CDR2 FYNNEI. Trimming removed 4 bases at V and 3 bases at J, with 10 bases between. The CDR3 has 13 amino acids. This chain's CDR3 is CASSAHKDYEQYF. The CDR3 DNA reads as TGTGCCAGCAGTGCTCATAAAGACTACGAGCAGTACTTC.

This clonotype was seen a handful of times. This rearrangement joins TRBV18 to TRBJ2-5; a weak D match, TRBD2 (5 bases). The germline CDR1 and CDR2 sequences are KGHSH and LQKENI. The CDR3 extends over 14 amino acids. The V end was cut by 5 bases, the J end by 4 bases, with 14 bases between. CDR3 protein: CASSTRGSGETQYF. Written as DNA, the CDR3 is TGTGCCAGCTCAACCCGGGGATCTGGAGAGACCCAGTACTTC.

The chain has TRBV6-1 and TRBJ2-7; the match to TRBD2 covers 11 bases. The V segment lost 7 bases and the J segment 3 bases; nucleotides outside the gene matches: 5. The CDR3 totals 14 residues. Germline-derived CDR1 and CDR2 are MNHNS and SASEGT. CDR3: CASTMTSGNYEQYF. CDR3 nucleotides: TGTGCCAGCACCATGACTAGCGGGAACTACGAGCAGTACTTC.

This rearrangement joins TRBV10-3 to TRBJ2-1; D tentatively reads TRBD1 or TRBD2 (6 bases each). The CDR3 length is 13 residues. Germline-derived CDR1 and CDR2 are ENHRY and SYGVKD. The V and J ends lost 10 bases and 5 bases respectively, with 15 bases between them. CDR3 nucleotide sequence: TGTGCCACGGGGGCTAGCGAAAACAATGAGCAGTTCTTC. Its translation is CATGASENNEQFF.

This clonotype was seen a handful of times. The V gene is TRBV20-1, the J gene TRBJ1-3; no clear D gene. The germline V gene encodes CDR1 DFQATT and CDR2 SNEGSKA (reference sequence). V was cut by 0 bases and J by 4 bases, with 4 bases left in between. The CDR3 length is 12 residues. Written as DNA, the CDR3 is TGCAGTGCTAGAGATTACGGAAACACCATATATTTT. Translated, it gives CSARDYGNTIYF.

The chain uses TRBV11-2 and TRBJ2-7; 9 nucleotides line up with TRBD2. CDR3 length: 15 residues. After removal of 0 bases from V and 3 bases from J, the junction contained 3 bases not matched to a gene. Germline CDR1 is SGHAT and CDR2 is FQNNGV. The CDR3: CASSLEASGIYEQYF. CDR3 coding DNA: TGTGCCAGCAGCTTAGAAGCTAGCGGGATCTACGAGCAGTACTTC.

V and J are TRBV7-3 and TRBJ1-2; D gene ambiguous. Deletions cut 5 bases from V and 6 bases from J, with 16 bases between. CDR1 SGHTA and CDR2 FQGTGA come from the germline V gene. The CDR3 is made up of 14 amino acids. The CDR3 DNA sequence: TGTGCCAGCAGCCAAACCGGGGTTGGGGATGGCTACACCTTC. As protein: CASSQTGVGDGYTF. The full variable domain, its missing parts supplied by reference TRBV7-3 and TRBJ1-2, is GAGVSQTPSNKVTEKGKYVELRCDPISGHTALYWYRQSLGQGPEFLIYFQGTGAADDSGLPNDRFFAVRPEGSVSTLKIQRTERGDSAVYLCASSQTGVGDGYTFGSGTRLTVV.

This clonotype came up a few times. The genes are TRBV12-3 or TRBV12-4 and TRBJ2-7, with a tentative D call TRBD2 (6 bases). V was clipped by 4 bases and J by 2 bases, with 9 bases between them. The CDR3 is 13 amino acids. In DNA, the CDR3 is TGTGCCAGCAGTTGGGACTTCCCCTACGAGCAGTACTTC. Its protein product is CASSWDFPYEQYF.

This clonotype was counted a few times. CDR3 protein: CSVVWDSIYEQYF. CDR3 nucleotide sequence: TGCAGCGTTGTATGGGACAGCATCTACGAGCAGTACTTC. V and J are TRBV29-1 and TRBJ2-7; 7 nucleotides line up with TRBD1. This CDR3 spans 13 amino acids. Germline V gives CDR1 SQVTM, CDR2 ANQGSEA. V lost 4 bases and J lost 3; bases outside the gene matches: 6.

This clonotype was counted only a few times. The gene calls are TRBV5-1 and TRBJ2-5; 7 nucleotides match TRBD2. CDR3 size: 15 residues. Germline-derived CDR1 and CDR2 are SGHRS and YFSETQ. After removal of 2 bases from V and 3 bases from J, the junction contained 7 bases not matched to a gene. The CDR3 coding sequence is TGCGCCAGCAGCTTTGCGGGAGTGGAAGAAGAGACCCAGTACTTC. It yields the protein CASSFAGVEEETQYF.

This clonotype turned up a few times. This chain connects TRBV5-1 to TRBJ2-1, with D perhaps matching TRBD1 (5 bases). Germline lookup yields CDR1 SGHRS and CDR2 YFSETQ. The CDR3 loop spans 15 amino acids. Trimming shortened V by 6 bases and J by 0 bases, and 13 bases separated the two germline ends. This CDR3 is CASTQGRSSYNEQFF. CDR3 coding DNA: TGCGCCAGCACCCAGGGAAGGAGCTCCTACAATGAGCAGTTCTTC.

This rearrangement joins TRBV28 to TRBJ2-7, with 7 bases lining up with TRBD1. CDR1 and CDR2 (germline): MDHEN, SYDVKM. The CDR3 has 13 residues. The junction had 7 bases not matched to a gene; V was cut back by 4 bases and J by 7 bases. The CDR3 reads CASSWMTGSEQYF. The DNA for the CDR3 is TGTGCCAGCAGTTGGATGACAGGGAGTGAGCAGTACTTC.

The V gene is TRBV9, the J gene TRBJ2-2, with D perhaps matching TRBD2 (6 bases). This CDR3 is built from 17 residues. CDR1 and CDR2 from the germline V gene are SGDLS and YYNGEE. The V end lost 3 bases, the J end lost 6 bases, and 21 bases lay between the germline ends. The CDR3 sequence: CASSARRGSDFAGELFF. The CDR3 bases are TGTGCCAGCAGCGCCAGGAGGGGTTCGGACTTTGCCGGGGAGCTGTTTTTT. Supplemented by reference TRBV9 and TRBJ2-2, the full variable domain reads DSGVTQTPKHLITATGQRVTLRCSPRSGDLSVYWYQQSLDQGLQFLIQYYNGEERAKGNILERFSAQQFPDLHSELNLSSLELGDSALYFCASSARRGSDFAGELFFGEGSRLTVL.

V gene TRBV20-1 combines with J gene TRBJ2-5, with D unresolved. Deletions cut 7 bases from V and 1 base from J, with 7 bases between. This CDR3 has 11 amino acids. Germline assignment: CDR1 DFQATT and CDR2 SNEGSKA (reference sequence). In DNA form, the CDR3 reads TGCAGTGTAACAGTCCAAGAGACCCAGTACTTC. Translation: CSVTVQETQYF.

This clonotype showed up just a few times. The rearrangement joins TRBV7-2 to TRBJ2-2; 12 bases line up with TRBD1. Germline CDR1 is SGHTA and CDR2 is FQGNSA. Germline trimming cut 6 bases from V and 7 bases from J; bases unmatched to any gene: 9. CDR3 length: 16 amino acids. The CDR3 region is CASRAPGQGAGGELFF. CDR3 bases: TGTGCCAGCAGGGCTCCGGGACAGGGGGCCGGCGGGGAGCTGTTTTTT.

The CDR3 sequence: CASSPNRGDYEQYF. The CDR3 DNA sequence: TGTGCCAGCTCACCGAACAGGGGCGACTACGAGCAGTACTTC. V gene TRBV18 combines with J gene TRBJ2-7, with 7 nucleotides matching TRBD1. Unmatched junction bases numbered 5, after V lost 3 bases and J lost 3 bases. In germline, CDR1 is KGHSH, CDR2 LQKENI. The CDR3 has 14 residues.

This CDR3 is CASSFGLAAQETQYF. CDR3 DNA sequence: TGTGCCAGCAGTTTCGGACTAGCGGCCCAAGAGACCCAGTACTTC. This chain links TRBV12-3 or TRBV12-4 with TRBJ2-5; 10 bases align to TRBD2. The V and J ends lost 3 bases and 1 base, in that order; junction bases with no gene match: 2. This CDR3 has 15 residues.

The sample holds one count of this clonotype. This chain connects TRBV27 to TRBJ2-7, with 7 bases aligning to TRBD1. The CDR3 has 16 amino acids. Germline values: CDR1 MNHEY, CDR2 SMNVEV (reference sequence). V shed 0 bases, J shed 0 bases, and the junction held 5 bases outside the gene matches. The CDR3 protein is CASSLSGGGYSYEQYF. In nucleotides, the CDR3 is TGTGCCAGCAGTTTATCAGGGGGCGGATACTCCTACGAGCAGTACTTC.

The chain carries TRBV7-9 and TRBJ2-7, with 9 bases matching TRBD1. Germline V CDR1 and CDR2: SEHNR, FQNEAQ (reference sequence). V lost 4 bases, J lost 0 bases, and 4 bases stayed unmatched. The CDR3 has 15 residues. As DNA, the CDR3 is TGTGCCAGCAGCTCCCCGGGACAGGGCTCCTACGAGCAGTACTTC. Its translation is CASSSPGQGSYEQYF.

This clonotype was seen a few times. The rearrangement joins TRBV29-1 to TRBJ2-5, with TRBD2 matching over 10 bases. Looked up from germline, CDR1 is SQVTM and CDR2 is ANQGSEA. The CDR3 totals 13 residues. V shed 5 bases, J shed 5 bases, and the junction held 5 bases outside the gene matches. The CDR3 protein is CSVWLAGVETQYF. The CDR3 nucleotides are TGCAGCGTTTGGCTAGCGGGAGTGGAGACCCAGTACTTC.